A single sample is the source of the 19 T cell receptor beta chains below, sequenced in a study of blood T cell repertoires in COVID-19. Generated by immunoSEQ multiplex PCR, the TCRdb table keeps only in-frame clones and is missing some. The table shows over 150,000 clones, with 80% to 90% occurring only once. The sequenced sample was PBMCs or T cells enriched from blood (not recorded which). The receptors were gathered from a man aged 50-59 years who had recovered from COVID-19.

As DNA, the CDR3 is TGTGCCAGCAGTTGGGGACAGGGGGACTATGGCTACACCTTC. Its protein is CASSWGQGDYGYTF. The rearrangement joins TRBV27 to TRBJ1-2; 11 bases line up with TRBD1. The CDR3 is 14 residues long. The germline V gene encodes CDR1 MNHEY and CDR2 SMNVEV (reference sequence). V shed 4 bases, J shed 3 bases, and the junction held 1 base outside the gene matches.

The V call is TRBV7-9, the J call TRBJ2-1; no firm D call. Germline V gene sequence: CDR1 SEHNR, CDR2 FQNEAQ (reference sequence). CDR3 size: 12 residues. V was cut by 0 bases and J by 7 bases, with 4 bases left in between. The CDR3 protein is CASSLALNEQFF. The CDR3 bases are TGTGCCAGCAGCTTAGCCCTAAATGAGCAGTTCTTC.

This clone appeared a few times. The rearrangement links TRBV9 to TRBJ1-5; 12 bases fit TRBD1. The CDR3 spans 14 residues. V gave up 4 bases and J gave up 7 bases; unmatched junction bases: 3. The germline gives CDR1 SGDLS, CDR2 YYNGEE. The CDR3 DNA reads as TGTGCCAGCAGCCCTGGGACAGGGGGCCAGCCCCAGCATTTT. Protein: CASSPGTGGQPQHF.

The V and J genes are TRBV18 and TRBJ1-2, with D possibly TRBD1 on 5 matching bases. V was clipped by 7 bases and J by 4 bases, with 13 bases between them. Germline CDR1 KGHSH, CDR2 LQKENI. There are 13 residues in the CDR3. The CDR3 DNA reads TGTGCCAGCTTCTCCAGGGAGGGCTATGGCTACACCTTC. This sequence encodes CASFSREGYGYTF.

The rearrangement links TRBV5-1 to TRBJ1-1; D call uncertain. From germline, CDR1 is SGHRS and CDR2 YFSETQ. The ends were cut back, 4 bases at V and 3 bases at J, with 16 bases in the middle. The CDR3 loop spans 15 amino acids. CDR3 sequence reads: CASSPGAALDTEAFF. CDR3 sequence (DNA): TGCGCCAGCAGCCCAGGAGCGGCTCTGGACACTGAAGCTTTCTTT.

The rearrangement links TRBV5-5 to TRBJ1-5, with D tentatively TRBD1 (5 bases). Trimming removed 4 bases from V and 3 bases from J, with 17 bases in between. This CDR3 contains 16 residues. Germline CDR1 is SGHKS and CDR2 is YYEKEE (reference sequence). The CDR3 DNA reads TGTGCCAGCAGCCAGCTCGGGGGGGTGAACAATCAGCCCCAGCATTTT. Encoded protein: CASSQLGGVNNQPQHF. Complete variable domain (other parts from reference TRBV5-5 and TRBJ1-5): DAGVTQSPTHLIKTRGQQVTLRCSPISGHKSVSWYQQVLGQGPQFIFQYYEKEERGRGNFPDRFSARQFPNYSSELNVNALLLGDSALYLCASSQLGGVNNQPQHFGDGTRLSIL.

This chain connects TRBV2 to TRBJ1-5, with 7 bases matching TRBD1. The length of the CDR3 is 17 residues. Germline assignment: CDR1 SNHLY and CDR2 FYNNEI. The junction had 11 bases not matched to a gene; V was cut back by 4 bases and J by 2 bases. The CDR3 protein is CASSGWTGGNRNQPQHF. CDR3 in DNA: TGTGCCAGCAGTGGGTGGACAGGAGGTAATCGCAATCAGCCCCAGCATTTT.

Notes on this clone: Compared with germline, one end of the junction differs, possibly owing to a read error. The genes are TRBV19 and TRBJ1-6; 12 bases are shared with TRBD1. Looked up from germline, CDR1 is LNHDA and CDR2 is SQIVND (reference sequence). This CDR3 is built from 16 residues. The CDR3 sequence: CASSPRGTGGREFPYF. CDR3 DNA sequence: TGTGCCAGTAGTCCAAGGGGGACAGGGGGCCGTGAATTTCCTTACTTT.

This clone has just one count. This chain joins TRBV12-5 and TRBJ1-1, with D perhaps TRBD1 (5 bases). There are 14 residues in the CDR3. Germline V gene sequence: CDR1 LGHNT, CDR2 FRNRAP. V was cut by 1 base and J by 4 bases, with 10 bases left in between. The CDR3 loop is CASGLDGHITEAFF. CDR3 in DNA: TGTGCTAGTGGTTTGGATGGACACATCACTGAAGCTTTCTTT.

At least ten counts were recorded for this clone. The genes are TRBV6-5 and TRBJ1-5, with 9 bases identical to TRBD1. Losses at the gene ends were 6 bases for V and 5 bases for J; bases not matched to a gene: 2. The CDR3 spans 13 residues. CDR1 is MNHEY, CDR2 SVGAGI, per germline. CDR3 nucleotide sequence: TGTGCCAGCAGGGGACAGGGTGATCAGCCCCAGCATTTT. Translated, it gives CASRGQGDQPQHF.

The J gene is TRBJ1-1, the V gene TRBV2, with 8 positions matching TRBD1. Germline lookup yields CDR1 SNHLY and CDR2 FYNNEI. Losses at the gene ends were 6 bases for V and 4 bases for J; bases not matched to a gene: 13. The CDR3 has 16 residues. In DNA form, the CDR3 reads TGTGCCAGCAGCCCCGGGGACAGGAGGGCGGGCACTGAAGCTTTCTTT. As protein: CASSPGDRRAGTEAFF.

The chain joins TRBV11-2 to TRBJ2-5; D unclear. V was trimmed by 3 bases and J by 5 bases, leaving 4 bases between them. This CDR3 region has 11 residues. Germline loops: CDR1 SGHAT, CDR2 FQNNGV. The DNA of the CDR3 is TGTGCCAGCAGCTTTTCGGAGACCCAGTACTTC. Amino acids: CASSFSETQYF.

The chain is built from TRBV2 and TRBJ2-7; 10 bases fit TRBD1. This CDR3 is 15 amino acids long. Germline V CDR1 and CDR2: SNHLY, FYNNEI. Germline trimming cut 6 bases from V and 5 bases from J; bases unmatched to any gene: 10. Written as DNA, the CDR3 is TGTGCCAGCAGCCCCAGGGGGACAGGGGCTAACGAGCAGTACTTC. It is translated as CASSPRGTGANEQYF.

The chain combines TRBV4-3 with TRBJ2-1, with 10 bases matching TRBD2. Germline loops: CDR1 LGHNA, CDR2 YSLEER. The CDR3 is made up of 17 amino acids. V trimming: 2 bases; J trimming: 5 bases; junction bases outside the gene matches: 9. The CDR3 is CASSQRGLAGGDNEQFF. CDR3 bases: TGCGCCAGCAGCCAAAGGGGGTTAGCGGGGGGCGACAATGAGCAGTTCTTC.

The chain carries TRBV7-3 and TRBJ2-3, with TRBD2 as a possible D gene (5 bases). This CDR3 has 19 residues. The V gene's germline CDR1 is SGHTA and CDR2 FQGTGA. The V end was cut by 0 bases, the J end by 10 bases, with 29 bases between. CDR3 region: CASSLTGPSTLTFPLPQYF. The CDR3 DNA is TGTGCCAGCAGCTTAACTGGCCCTAGCACGTTAACCTTTCCTCTCCCGCAGTATTTT. Supplemented by reference TRBV7-3 and TRBJ2-3, the full variable domain reads GAGVSQTPSNKVTEKGKYVELRCDPISGHTALYWYRQSLGQGPEFLIYFQGTGAADDSGLPNDRFFAVRPEGSVSTLKIQRTERGDSAVYLCASSLTGPSTLTFPLPQYFGPGTRLTVL.

The chain recombines TRBV3-1 (or the pseudogene TRBV3-2) with TRBJ1-3, with D uncertain. Germline V CDR1 and CDR2: LGHDT, YNNKEL (reference sequence). This CDR3 has 17 residues. Trimming took 0 bases from V and 0 from J, leaving 12 bases between them. DNA for the CDR3: TGTGCCAGCAGCCAAGACTCCTTCCCGAGCTCTGGAAACACCATATATTTT. Protein product: CASSQDSFPSSGNTIYF.

The table lists this clone with a few counts. The chain couples TRBV18 to TRBJ1-6; 8 nucleotides match TRBD1. Looked up from germline, CDR1 is KGHSH and CDR2 is LQKENI. This CDR3 is built from 16 residues. J lost 9 bases, V lost 6 bases, and 13 bases had no gene match. The CDR3 sequence: CASSAGQGPLSSPLHF. The CDR3, as DNA: TGTGCCAGCTCCGCCGGACAGGGCCCTCTGAGTTCACCCCTCCACTTT.

The rearrangement uses TRBV11-3 and TRBJ2-2; weak D call: TRBD2 (5 bases). V was clipped by 3 bases and J by 5 bases, with 13 bases between them. The CDR3 totals 15 residues. The germline V gene encodes CDR1 SGHNT and CDR2 YENEEA. For the CDR3, the DNA is TGTGCCAGCAGCTTCCATGCGGGTGGGACCGGGGAGCTGTTTTTT. Protein sequence: CASSFHAGGTGELFF.

The chain combines TRBV12-3 or TRBV12-4 with TRBJ2-7; no firm D call. This CDR3 region has 11 residues. Trimming pared 3 bases from V and 4 bases from J, leaving 4 bases between. The chain's CDR3 is CASSFRYEQYF. Written as DNA, the CDR3 is TGTGCCAGCAGTTTCAGGTACGAGCAGTACTTC.